The table lists the clone carrying this TCR beta chain with a few counts. Its antigen remains unknown. This entry comes from a study of post-analysis software for immune sequencing data. At the level of the study: Several disease courses (relapsing-remitting, secondary progressive and progressive-relapsing) of multiple sclerosis were included.

The study's findings and limits: Samples from one preparation batch, clustered by F measure, grouped strongly together. The five TRBV segments detected at higher frequency in patients than in controls included TRBV5-6, TRBV5-1 and TRBV20-1. Relative to controls, patients with multiple sclerosis showed significantly lower normalized Chao1 diversity.

CDR1 and CDR2 (germline): MNHEY, SVGAGI. The V gene end was trimmed by 6 bases and the J gene end by 1 base; junction bases not matched to a gene: 3. The CDR3 runs to 15 residues. The library was made from cDNA and included unique molecular identifiers. From around 1 to 10 million T cells, 400,000 to 650,000 cDNA molecules were obtained. TCRdb independently ran MiXCR on the PCR reads; one entry per CDR3 protein. Here the sample spans around 700,000 distinct CDR3 sequences, more than 50% being singletons. The V gene is TRBV6-5, the J gene TRBJ2-3; 11 bases are a match to TRBD2. Sequencing was done on a sample of blood. This TCR came from a girl between 2 and 10 years old with multiple sclerosis. The chain's CDR3 is CASRGLAAGTDTQYF. CDR3 nucleotide sequence: TGTGCCAGCAGGGGACTAGCGGCGGGCACAGATACGCAGTATTTT.